This TCR beta chain was sequenced for a study of T cells expressing NK-cell markers. TCRdb reworked the 5' RACE reads into one entry per CDR3 protein, no DNA. The table for this sample gives hundreds of thousands of distinct CDR3 sequences. This CDR3 is built from 12 residues. This chain links TRBV12-3 or TRBV12-4 with TRBJ1-3; TCRdb returns TRBD1, unconfirmable since there is no DNA. The sample comprised blood T cells: a sorted CD56 or NKG2C T cell subset, CD4+ or CD8+ T cells, or bulk PBMC T cells (not recorded which). This clonotype was obtained from a man between 18 and 35 years old in good health. The CDR3 spells CASRPTPGQDHF.